The rows below give T cell receptor beta chains drawn from one sample of a study of T-cell reconstitution after alpha-beta-depleted transplantation in children. MiXCR, run by TCRdb on the PCR reads, gives a single entry per CDR3 protein. This table has approximately 800,000 distinct CDR3 sequences, about 15% appearing once. This specimen was PBMCs, mostly from graft donor cells, taken 360 days after TCRalphabeta/CD19-depleted stem cell transplant. The source of these receptors is a male patient between 5 and 17 years old who had a stem cell transplant for acute lymphoblastic leukemia, so the T cells may come from the graft donor. Both conserved end residues are part of each CDR3. Fields, in order: D gene, V gene, clone size, J gene, CDR3 protein, CDR3 DNA. The D gene is left open where the match is weak. The listing skips clone size in some rows; elsewhere it reads once, few, many or a size class.

>TRBD1|TRBV5-1|many|TRBJ1-3
CASSLTGVGNTIYF
TGCGCCAGCAGCCTGACAGGGGTCGGAAACACCATATATTTT
>TRBD2|TRBV6-5|NA|TRBJ2-1
CASSYSTRGRREQFF
TGTGCCAGCAGTTACTCGACGCGCGGGAGAAGGGAGCAGTTCTTC
>TRBD2|TRBV12-3/TRBV12-4|NA|TRBJ2-1
CASTRRTSGRANEQFF
TGTGCCAGCACCCGTCGGACTAGCGGGAGGGCCAATGAGCAGTTCTTC
>NA|TRBV7-8|few|TRBJ2-1
CASSLELAGDSYNEQFF
TGTGCCAGCAGCTTAGAGCTCGCAGGGGACTCTTACAATGAGCAGTTCTTC
>NA|TRBV2|few|TRBJ2-2
CASSERVGLVSAGELFF
TGTGCCAGCAGTGAAAGGGTAGGGCTAGTATCCGCCGGGGAGCTGTTTTTT
>TRBD2|TRBV7-6|few|TRBJ2-1
CASSSKPMVGVSAGGPEAHNEQFF
TGTGCCAGCAGCTCGAAGCCGATGGTTGGGGTTTCAGCGGGAGGGCCCGAGGCACACAATGAGCAGTTCTTC
>NA|TRBV5-1|NA|TRBJ2-3
CASSLVGGPFTDTQYF
TGCGCCAGCAGCTTGGTGGGGGGTCCTTTCACAGATACGCAGTATTTT
>TRBD2|TRBV19|NA|TRBJ2-7
CASSTGLAGGRYEQYF
TGTGCCAGTAGTACGGGACTAGCGGGAGGAAGGTACGAGCAGTACTTC
>NA|TRBV2|NA|TRBJ2-2
CASTEGGYTTGELFF
TGTGCCAGCACGGAAGGAGGATACACCACCGGGGAGCTGTTTTTT
>NA|TRBV5-1|NA|TRBJ1-2
CASSFPPNYGYTF
TGCGCCAGCAGCTTCCCACCGAACTATGGCTACACCTTC
>NA|TRBV5-1|few|TRBJ1-4
CASAWVATNEKLFF
TGCGCCAGCGCTTGGGTTGCAACTAATGAAAAACTGTTTTTT
>TRBD2|TRBV29-1|many|TRBJ2-1
CSVSSGRASEQFF
TGCAGCGTGTCTAGCGGGAGGGCCTCTGAGCAGTTCTTC
>NA|TRBV5-1|NA|TRBJ2-1
CASRSDLYYYNEQFF
TGCGCCAGCAGGTCTGACCTCTACTACTACAATGAGCAGTTCTTC
>TRBD2|TRBV20-1|NA|TRBJ2-1
CSAEETSGYNEQFF
TGCAGTGCTGAAGAGACTAGCGGTTACAATGAGCAGTTCTTC
>NA|TRBV27|NA|TRBJ2-1
CASSNSVWSYNEQFF
TGTGCCAGCAGCAATTCGGTTTGGTCCTACAATGAGCAGTTCTTC
>NA|TRBV12-3/TRBV12-4|NA|TRBJ1-4
CASSPGRHGGYEKLFF
TGTGCCAGCAGCCCAGGGCGACACGGGGGATATGAAAAACTGTTTTTT
>NA|TRBV7-6|NA|TRBJ2-1
CASVGSGNNEQFF
TGTGCCAGCGTGGGGTCGGGGAACAATGAGCAGTTCTTC
>TRBD1|TRBV3-1|NA|TRBJ2-7
CASSRTGTGRYEQYF
TGTGCCAGCAGCCGCACCGGGACAGGGCGCTACGAGCAGTACTTC
>NA|TRBV19|many|TRBJ2-6
CASGTSSGANVLTF
TGTGCCAGTGGGACTTCCTCTGGGGCCAACGTCCTGACTTTC
>NA|TRBV7-3|NA|TRBJ1-1
CASSARGGDAEAYF
TGTGCCAGCAGCGCCCGGGGAGGGGACGCGGAAGCTTACTTT
>NA|TRBV7-6|NA|TRBJ2-7
CASSSRGNTYEQYF
TGTGCCAGCAGCTCCAGGGGAAACACCTACGAGCAGTACTTC
>TRBD2|TRBV5-1|NA|TRBJ2-5
CASSFFPSGQETQYF
TGCGCCAGCAGCTTTTTTCCTAGCGGGCAAGAGACCCAGTACTTC
>NA|TRBV5-1|once|TRBJ2-1
CASRLDYSEQFF
TGCGCCAGCAGGCTGGATTACAGTGAGCAGTTCTTC
>NA|TRBV25-1|few|TRBJ1-4
CASSETFRGAKANEKLFF
TGTGCCAGCAGTGAGACGTTCAGGGGCGCGAAGGCTAATGAAAAACTGTTTTTT
>NA|TRBV5-1|few|TRBJ1-1
CASSLVGGGSIATEAFF
TGCGCCAGCAGCTTGGTGGGGGGAGGCTCAATAGCGACTGAAGCTTTCTTT
>NA|TRBV29-1|NA|TRBJ2-5
CSVEIPSHIPVKETQYF
TGCAGCGTTGAAATTCCCTCTCATATACCCGTCAAAGAGACCCAGTACTTC
>TRBD2|TRBV5-1|NA|TRBJ2-5
CASSLYTSGRRPGETQYF
TGCGCCAGCAGCTTGTACACTAGCGGGAGACGCCCGGGGGAGACCCAGTACTTC
>NA|TRBV28|NA|TRBJ2-5
CVSSLNIPQETQYF
TGTGTCAGCAGCTTAAACATCCCCCAAGAGACCCAGTACTTC
>TRBD2|TRBV12-3/TRBV12-4|NA|TRBJ2-7
CASSLVTSGRREDEQYF
TGTGCCAGCAGTTTAGTGACTAGCGGGAGGAGGGAAGACGAGCAGTACTTC
>TRBD1|TRBV7-2|NA|TRBJ2-1
CASSEGTDRVASYNEQFF
TGTGCCAGCAGCGAGGGGACAGACAGGGTGGCATCCTACAATGAGCAGTTCTTC
>TRBD2|TRBV29-1|NA|TRBJ2-7
CSVDGLAGGGSYEQYF
TGCAGCGTTGATGGACTAGCGGGAGGGGGGTCCTACGAGCAGTACTTC
>TRBD1|TRBV15|NA|TRBJ2-5
CATSRDRGQGDQETQYF
TGTGCCACCAGCAGAGATAGGGGACAGGGGGACCAAGAGACCCAGTACTTC
>NA|TRBV11-2|few|TRBJ2-7
CASRASAQYEQYF
TGTGCCAGCAGGGCTAGCGCACAATACGAGCAGTACTTC
>NA|TRBV5-1|NA|TRBJ2-1
CASSPPGTHNEQFF
TGCGCCAGCAGCCCGCCCGGGACTCACAATGAGCAGTTCTTC
>NA|TRBV12-3/TRBV12-4|many|TRBJ2-7
CASSLVLHEQYF
TGTGCCAGCAGTTTAGTTCTCCACGAGCAGTACTTC
>NA|TRBV6-1|few|TRBJ1-5
CASTPSGGGNQPQHF
TGTGCCAGCACCCCTTCAGGAGGGGGCAATCAGCCCCAGCATTTT
>TRBD2|TRBV2|once|TRBJ2-3
CAICLVFVASGSTDTQYF
TGTGCCATCTGTTTAGTTTTCGTTGCTAGCGGGAGCACAGATACGCAGTATTTT
>NA|TRBV29-1|NA|TRBJ1-5
CSVGLAGNGNQPQHF
TGCAGCGTCGGCCTCGCGGGGAACGGCAATCAGCCCCAGCATTTT
>TRBD2|TRBV5-6|many|TRBJ2-2
CASSSPSGRNTGELFF
TGTGCCAGCAGCTCACCTAGCGGGAGGAACACCGGGGAGCTGTTTTTT
>NA|TRBV12-3/TRBV12-4|many|TRBJ2-7
CASRQTPWDEQYF
TGTGCCAGTCGACAGACACCGTGGGATGAGCAGTACTTC
>NA|TRBV6-5|NA|TRBJ1-6
CASSYVTYNSPLHF
TGTGCCAGCAGTTACGTCACTTATAATTCACCCCTCCACTTT
>TRBD2|TRBV14|NA|TRBJ2-3
CASSPRGTSGSWSSDTQYF
TGTGCCAGCAGCCCCCGCGGGACTAGCGGGAGTTGGTCCTCAGATACGCAGTATTTT
>TRBD1|TRBV5-1|NA|TRBJ2-7
CASSLDGQGIYEQYF
TGCGCCAGCAGCTTGGACGGACAGGGGATCTACGAGCAGTACTTC
>NA|TRBV5-5|many|TRBJ1-6
CASSFGSYNSPLHF
TGTGCCAGCAGCTTCGGCAGTTATAATTCACCCCTCCACTTT
>NA|TRBV6-5|few|TRBJ2-7
CASSYSRLEEGYEQYF
TGTGCCAGCAGTTACTCCAGACTAGAAGAGGGCTACGAGCAGTACTTC
>TRBD2|TRBV7-2|few|TRBJ2-2
CASSILASGNTGELFF
TGTGCCAGCAGCATTCTCGCTAGCGGGAACACCGGGGAGCTGTTTTTT
>NA|TRBV6-1|few|TRBJ2-7
CASRSKGRANYEQYF
TGTGCCAGCAGGTCGAAGGGACGGGCAAACTACGAGCAGTACTTC
>TRBD1|TRBV7-9|few|TRBJ1-5
CASSLGTAVNQPQHF
TGTGCCAGCAGCCTCGGGACAGCGGTCAATCAGCCCCAGCATTTT
>NA|TRBV20-1|once|TRBJ2-6
CSAPSRRQRGLVSGANVLTF
TGCAGTGCTCCCAGCCGTCGTCAAAGGGGTCTGGTATCTGGGGCCAACGTCCTGACTTTC